The source of this T cell receptor (beta chain) is a study of blood T cell repertoires in COVID-19. The overall study: The study drew acute and convalescent COVID-19 samples from the United States, Italy and Spain. PBMCs, B-cell-depleted T cells, or T cells were the source of the cDNA or gDNA that made up the material.

Germline V lookup: CDR1 MNHEY, CDR2 SVGAGI. The CDR3 totals 15 residues. V gave up 5 bases and J gave up 4 bases; unmatched junction bases: 5. Source study methods: Estimated nucleated cell counts came from reference gene primer amplification. Clones were read by immunoSEQ multiplex PCR, and TCRdb kept only the in-frame ones, dropping some. D and trimming were read from the DNA, whereas the V and J calls and clone size are those reported in that table. The sample holds roughly 700,000 clones, about 90% seen once. This TCR derives from a young woman with acute or convalescent COVID-19. Sequencing was carried out using peripheral blood. The chain carries TRBV6-5 and TRBJ1-5; 10 bases fit TRBD1. CDR3 bases: TGTGCCAGCAGTCCCCGGGGACAGGGGAATCAGCCCCAGCATTTT. This sequence encodes CASSPRGQGNQPQHF.